Listed here is a single T cell receptor beta chain. The repertoire was sequenced with immunoSEQ multiplex PCR; TCRdb's copy has only in-frame clones and lacks some. The data show nearly 110,000 clones, about 90% seen once. This specimen belongs to a study of T cell changes during pregnancy in multiple sclerosis. The length of the CDR3 is 14 residues. In germline, CDR1 is SGDLS, CDR2 YYNGEE. V gave up 0 bases and J gave up 8 bases, with 14 bases separating them. The chain uses TRBV9 and TRBJ1-2; a weak D match, TRBD1 (5 bases). This clonotype was obtained from a female donor in good health, enrolled as a control in a pregnancy study. Sample: peripheral blood, taken in the third trimester of pregnancy. In DNA form, the CDR3 reads TGTGCCAGCAGCGTAGCGGGGAGGGACCCGGGCTACACCTTC. It translates to CASSVAGRDPGYTF.